Included here is one T cell receptor (beta chain) sequence, with context. Its antigen specificity is not known. Nothing much larger sits one base from this clone, and base qualities are not available. RNA was extracted with the RNeasy kit and about 0.5 to 1 ug was reverse transcribed using random hexamers. The immunoSEQ multiplex PCR assay, covering 54 Vbeta and 13 Jbeta segments, was used to amplify TCR beta CDR3 regions. PCR amplification bias was corrected using a synthetic template baseline for primer optimization and computational correction. As for how the authors treated the data: Reads were annotated to V, D and J genes according to IMGT and were analyzed with immunoSEQ Analyzer, with only productive sequences retained. To calculate clonality, Shannon entropy was normalized by log2 of the number of productive unique sequences and then subtracted from one. For each patient and control, public and private clones were evaluated within the 100 most prevalent clones. Clones were defined as Susac-specific if absent from the healthy and MS cohorts, from around 1,000 published viral clones and from other ImmuneACCESS disease sequences. Clones were called with MiXCR by TCRdb after fastp trimmed the public reads at Q25, and only in-frame beta chains were retained. Identical CDR3 protein sequences are pooled into one entry, listed with their most common genes and DNA. TCRdb's processing, not the study's, gives the V and J calls here. In all, the sample holds over 150,000 distinct CDR3 sequences, and approximately 94% of those were seen once. Jointly, the top ten make up approximately 0.12% of the sample.

High-throughput TCR beta sequencing profiled peripheral blood CD8+ and CD4+ T cells from healthy donors, Susac syndrome patients and multiple sclerosis patients. Susac syndrome patients met recently defined diagnostic criteria for definite or probable disease. CD8+ TEMRA cells were enriched by FACS, while bulk CD8+ and CD4+ T cells were purified by magnetic negative isolation. Blood was collected in EDTA tubes and processed within 24 hours, with PBMCs isolated through density gradient centrifugation. PBMCs intended for TCR sequencing were cryopreserved in liquid nitrogen and thawed later in a water bath at 37 degrees C. The sorted or isolated CD4+, CD8+ and CD8+ TEMRA cells had a purity of 90% or higher. The data belong to a study of CD8 T cells in Susac syndrome (dated by TCRdb to between 2018 and 2021). Background on the whole study: Of the Susac syndrome patients who were sequenced, about eight were in clinical remission while about 6 had clinically active disease. At blood withdrawal, Susac syndrome patients were either therapy-naive, taking corticosteroids (in some cases with IVIg as well), or taking IVIg alone. The study used repertoire sequencing to test whether antigen drove CD8+ T cell activation and differentiation in Susac syndrome. The study at large found these results: In patients with Susac syndrome, the CD4+ T cell repertoire showed no detectable clonal expansion. The number of individuals in the TCR sequencing and HLA analysis was acknowledged as relatively small.

The CDR3 sequence holds 15 residues, the cysteine and phenylalanine included. The entry retains the CDR3 DNA only, 45 bases that are in frame from base 1. V loses 4 bases of germline sequence and J loses 2 bases, and the interval between the two ends is 14 bases. Looking up the germline V gene (reference sequence) yields CDR1 SEHNR and CDR2 FQNEAQ. This sequence uses TRBV7-9 and TRBJ2-5, with TRBD1 perhaps the D gene, on 6 matching bases. This sequence was found in a human donor with Susac syndrome. Sequencing was carried out using CD4+ T cells from PBMCs. The DNA sequence is as follows: TGTGCCAGCAGCTCCGCCGGGACACAGCAAGAGACCCAGTACTTC. It translates to CASSSAGTQQETQYF. Reference TRBV7-9 and TRBJ2-5 genes cover what lies past the CDR3, so the full variable domain is DTGVSQNPRHKITKRGQNVTFRCDPISEHNRLYWYRQTLGQGPEFLTYFQNEAQLEKSRLLSDRFSAERPKGSFSTLEIQRTEQGDSAMYLCASSSAGTQQETQYFGPGTRLLVL.